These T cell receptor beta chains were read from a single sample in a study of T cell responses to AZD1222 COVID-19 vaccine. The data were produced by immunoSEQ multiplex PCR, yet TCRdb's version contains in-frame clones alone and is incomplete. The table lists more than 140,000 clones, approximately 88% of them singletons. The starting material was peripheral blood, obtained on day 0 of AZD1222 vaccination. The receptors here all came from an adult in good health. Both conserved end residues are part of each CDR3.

CDR3aa: CASSVETGSYGYTF
len: 14
v_gene: TRBV9
j_gene: TRBJ1-2

CDR3aa: CASSIDVSRPQHF
len: 13
v_gene: TRBV19
j_gene: TRBJ1-5

CDR3aa: CATSGVAGTGYTF
len: 13
v_gene: TRBV24-1
j_gene: TRBJ1-2

CDR3aa: CASSAGGSGANVLTF
len: 15
v_gene: TRBV7-2
j_gene: TRBJ2-6

CDR3aa: CASRITGGRYGYTF
len: 14
v_gene: TRBV7-2
j_gene: TRBJ1-2

CDR3aa: CASSVERSRTDTQYF
len: 15
v_gene: TRBV6-4
j_gene: TRBJ2-3

CDR3aa: CASSAGSRGNIQYF
len: 14
v_gene: TRBV9
j_gene: TRBJ2-4

CDR3aa: CASSYPKGHWNTEAFF
len: 16
v_gene: TRBV6-2/TRBV6-3
j_gene: TRBJ1-1

CDR3aa: CASSYTQSDGYTF
len: 13
v_gene: TRBV19
j_gene: TRBJ1-2

CDR3aa: CASRGPQEGYTF
len: 12
v_gene: TRBV19
j_gene: TRBJ1-2

CDR3aa: CASSTRTGLQPQHF
len: 14
v_gene: TRBV6-5
j_gene: TRBJ1-5

CDR3aa: CATSREPGMEQYF
len: 13
v_gene: TRBV15
j_gene: TRBJ2-7

CDR3aa: CASRASTNTGELFF
len: 14
v_gene: TRBV2
j_gene: TRBJ2-2

CDR3aa: CATSRDLGGRSTDTQYF
len: 17
v_gene: TRBV15
j_gene: TRBJ2-3